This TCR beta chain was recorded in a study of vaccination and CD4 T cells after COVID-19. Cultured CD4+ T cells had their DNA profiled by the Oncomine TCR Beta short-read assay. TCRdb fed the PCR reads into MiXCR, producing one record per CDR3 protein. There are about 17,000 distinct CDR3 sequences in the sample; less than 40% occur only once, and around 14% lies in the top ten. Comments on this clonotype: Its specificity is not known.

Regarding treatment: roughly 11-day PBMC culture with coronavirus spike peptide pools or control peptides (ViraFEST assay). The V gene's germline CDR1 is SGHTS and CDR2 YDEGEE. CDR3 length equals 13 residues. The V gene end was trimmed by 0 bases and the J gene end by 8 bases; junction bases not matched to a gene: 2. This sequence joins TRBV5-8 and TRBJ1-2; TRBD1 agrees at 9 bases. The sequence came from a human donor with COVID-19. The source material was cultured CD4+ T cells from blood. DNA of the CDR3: TGTGCCAGCAGCTTGGGACAGGGGGACGGCTACACCTTC. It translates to CASSLGQGDGYTF.